The clone carrying this T cell receptor (beta chain) came up once. Antigen specificity is unknown. Other DNA sequences in this sample translate to the same CDR3. The data were obtained in a study of cytomegalovirus exposure and HLA in healthy donors. Study-level findings and limits: Later analysis found that TCR beta chains associated with HLA were more clonally expanded than other, equally common chains. Sequencing likely produced, as an artifact, a cluster of highly shared sequence variants.

The germline V gene encodes CDR1 DFQATT and CDR2 SNEGSKA (reference sequence). The CDR3 has 11 amino acids. V was pared by 3 bases and J by 2 bases, with 5 bases between. A multiplex PCR was run with 60 Vbeta primers and 13 Jbeta primers. TCRdb's copy holds only in-frame clones and misses some; the assay was immunoSEQ multiplex PCR. There are approximately 140,000 clones in the sample; 79% occur only once, and roughly 6% lies in the top ten. The chain combines TRBV20-1 with TRBJ2-7; no clear D. The sample was PBMCs. The sequence derives from a man aged 50 to 60 in good health and CMV-seropositive. For the CDR3, the DNA is TGCAGTGCTAGCGGTGCCTACGAGCAGTACTTC. This translates into CSASGAYEQYF.